What follows are 32 T cell receptor beta chains derived from one specimen sequenced in a study of identical twins. TCRdb reanalysed the 5' RACE reads using MiXCR and keeps one entry per CDR3 protein. The table shows more than 400,000 distinct CDR3 sequences, with approximately 16% occurring only once. These data also formed part of another study, on yellow fever vaccine responses in identical twins.

The sequenced material came from CD4+ T cells sorted from blood. The receptors derive from a woman in her late teens or twenties in good health.

This clonotype has more than one count but fewer than ten. The chain couples TRBV20-1 to TRBJ2-1, with D tentatively TRBD1 (6 bases). V shed 4 bases and J shed 3 bases, with 16 bases lying between them. This CDR3 is built from 15 residues. Per the germline V gene, CDR1 is DFQATT and CDR2 is SNEGSKA (reference sequence). CDR3 loop: CSANYRAHNYNEQFF. The CDR3 DNA is TGCAGTGCTAACTACAGGGCTCACAACTACAATGAGCAGTTCTTC.

The table lists this clonotype with a count of one. The gene calls are TRBV20-1 and TRBJ2-3, with 9 bases identical to TRBD2. CDR1 is DFQATT, CDR2 SNEGSKA, per germline (reference sequence). Germline trimming cut 3 bases from V and 4 bases from J; bases unmatched to any gene: 2. The CDR3 spans 13 residues. CDR3 sequence reads: CSARGLAPDTQYF. The CDR3 bases are TGCAGTGCTAGGGGACTAGCCCCAGATACGCAGTATTTT.

V and J are TRBV6-4 and TRBJ2-6; D is unclear. The CDR3 covers 15 residues. Deletions cut 3 bases from V and 0 bases from J, with 6 bases between. Germline CDR1 and CDR2: MRHNA and SNTAGT. The CDR3 bases are TGTGCCAGCAGTGAACGTAGCTCTGGGGCCAACGTCCTGACTTTC. This sequence encodes CASSERSSGANVLTF.

The table lists this clonotype with a few counts. The gene calls are TRBV28 and TRBJ1-5, with 9 bases matching TRBD1. This CDR3 is 19 amino acids long. With 3 bases clipped from V and 4 bases from J, the junction kept 16 bases outside the gene matches. CDR1 is MDHEN and CDR2 is SYDVKM in the germline V gene. In nucleotides, the CDR3 is TGTGCCAGCAGTTTCAGGGGACAGGGCAAAGTTTCTCTTAATCAGCCCCAGCATTTT. It encodes CASSFRGQGKVSLNQPQHF.

A few counts support this clonotype. The DNA for the CDR3 is TGTGCCAGCAGCAAACACGACAGCCCGAACACCGGGGAGCTGTTTTTT. Translation gives CASSKHDSPNTGELFF. The gene calls are TRBV7-8 and TRBJ2-2, with TRBD1 as a possible D gene (5 bases). With 5 bases removed from V and 0 bases from J, the gap between germline ends came to 13 bases. The CDR3 extends over 16 amino acids. CDR1 SGHVS and CDR2 FQNEAQ come from the germline V gene.

J is TRBJ2-7 and V is TRBV2, with 9 bases lining up with TRBD2. There are 15 residues in the CDR3. Germline loops: CDR1 SNHLY, CDR2 FYNNEI. V lost 7 bases and J lost 5; bases outside the gene matches: 12. This chain's CDR3 is CASNRGLAGKNEQYF. The DNA for the CDR3 is TGTGCCAGCAACCGGGGTCTAGCGGGGAAAAACGAGCAGTACTTC.

This clonotype was observed a few times. The J gene is TRBJ1-6, the V gene TRBV14; a weak D match, TRBD1 (6 bases). From germline, CDR1 is SGHDN and CDR2 FVKESK. CDR3 length: 15 residues. The ends were cut back, 0 bases at V and 7 bases at J, with 10 bases in the middle. CDR3 amino acids: CASSQDRGANSPLHF. DNA for the CDR3: TGTGCCAGCAGCCAAGACAGGGGAGCGAATTCACCCCTCCACTTT. The whole variable domain, filled in from reference TRBV14 and TRBJ1-6, reads EAGVTQFPSHSVIEKGQTVTLRCDPISGHDNLYWYRRVMGKEIKFLLHFVKESKQDESGMPNNRFLAERTGGTYSTLKVQPAELEDSGVYFCASSQDRGANSPLHFGNGTRLTVT.

This clonotype was detected many times. The chain links TRBV15 to TRBJ1-5; D perhaps matches TRBD1 (5 bases). The CDR3 has 14 amino acids. Germline V gives CDR1 LNHNV, CDR2 YYDKDF (reference sequence). The V end lost 5 bases, the J end lost 5 bases, and 13 bases lay between the germline ends. The CDR3 reads CATSLYGTHQPQHF. As DNA, the CDR3 is TGTGCCACCAGCTTATACGGGACGCATCAGCCCCAGCATTTT.

The chain combines TRBV5-1 with TRBJ2-1; 11 bases line up with TRBD1. Looked up from germline, CDR1 is SGHRS and CDR2 is YFSETQ. With 3 bases clipped from V and 7 bases from J, the junction kept 6 bases outside the gene matches. The CDR3 sequence is 15 residues long. The CDR3 sequence is CASSSTGTGGNEQFF. CDR3 coding DNA: TGCGCCAGCAGCTCAACCGGGACAGGGGGGAATGAGCAGTTCTTC.

The chain combines TRBV12-3 or TRBV12-4 with TRBJ2-5; possible D gene TRBD1, 5 bases. This CDR3 is built from 14 residues. The V end was cut by 3 bases, the J end by 7 bases, with 15 bases between. CDR3 bases: TGTGCCAGCAGTTTTGGGGCGGTCCCAAGGACCCAGTACTTC. Protein product: CASSFGAVPRTQYF.

The rearrangement joins TRBV24-1 to TRBJ1-4; D remains ambiguous. The CDR3 extends over 14 amino acids. From germline, CDR1 is KGHDR and CDR2 SFDVKD. V was trimmed by 2 bases and J by 8 bases, leaving 11 bases between them. The CDR3 bases are TGTGCCACCAGTGATTCGGGCGGAGGGGAAAAACTGTTTTTT. It encodes CATSDSGGGEKLFF.

This clonotype was seen more than once but under ten times. The V call is TRBV15, the J call TRBJ2-7; D possibly corresponds to TRBD1 (6 bases). Trimming took 2 bases from V and 6 from J, leaving 8 bases between them. CDR3 length: 12 amino acids. The germline V gene has CDR1 LNHNV and CDR2 YYDKDF (reference sequence). CDR3 bases: TGTGCCACCAGCAGAAGGGGGAGCGAGCAGTACTTC. Translating it yields CATSRRGSEQYF. Using reference TRBV15 and TRBJ2-7 for the parts outside the CDR3, the full variable domain is DAMVIQNPRYQVTQFGKPVTLSCSQTLNHNVMYWYQQKSSQAPKLLFHYYDKDFNNEADTPDNFQSRRPNTSFCFLDIRSPGLGDTAMYLCATSRRGSEQYFGPGTRLTVT.

The chain is built from TRBV2 and TRBJ2-3; unclear D gene. The CDR3 has 14 amino acids. Looked up from germline, CDR1 is SNHLY and CDR2 is FYNNEI. With 6 bases removed from V and 0 bases from J, the gap between germline ends came to 10 bases. The CDR3 DNA is TGTGCCAGCAGGGCCCGGGTTAGCACAGATACGCAGTATTTT. This codes for CASRARVSTDTQYF. Using reference TRBV2 and TRBJ2-3 for the parts outside the CDR3, the full variable domain is EPEVTQTPSHQVTQMGQEVILRCVPISNHLYFYWYRQILGQKVEFLVSFYNNEISEKSEIFDDQFSVERPDGSNFTLKIRSTKLEDSAMYFCASRARVSTDTQYFGPGTRLTVL.

This clonotype has ten or more counts. The rearrangement uses TRBV20-1 and TRBJ2-3, with D unresolved. Germline CDR1 is DFQATT and CDR2 is SNEGSKA (reference sequence). With 1 base removed from V and 2 bases from J, the gap between germline ends came to 4 bases. CDR3 length: 12 amino acids. The CDR3 bases are TGCAGTGCTAGAGTGAACACAGATACGCAGTATTTT. This gives the protein CSARVNTDTQYF.

The chain recombines TRBV19 with TRBJ1-5, with D tentatively TRBD1 (5 bases). This CDR3 is built from 11 residues. Looked up from germline, CDR1 is LNHDA and CDR2 is SQIVND (reference sequence). The V end lost 5 bases, the J end lost 7 bases, and 6 bases lay between the germline ends. DNA for the CDR3: TGTGCCAGTAGTGGGGGACAGCCCCAGCATTTT. Amino acids: CASSGGQPQHF.

This clonotype was picked up a small number of times. The chain uses TRBV6-5 and TRBJ2-5; D might be TRBD2 (5 bases). Between the trimmed V and J ends, which lost 0 bases and 5 bases, there was a span of 13 bases. In germline, CDR1 is MNHEY, CDR2 SVGAGI. The CDR3 contains 15 residues. In DNA form, the CDR3 reads TGTGCCAGCAGTTACTCTGTCGGGGAAAGGGAGACCCAGTACTTC. It yields the protein CASSYSVGERETQYF.

This clonotype was recorded a few times. The V and J genes are TRBV20-1 and TRBJ2-2; tentatively, D is TRBD1 or TRBD2 (6 bases each). Germline V lookup: CDR1 DFQATT, CDR2 SNEGSKA (reference sequence). CDR3 length equals 14 residues. The V and J ends lost 5 bases and 6 bases respectively, with 16 bases between them. The CDR3 coding sequence is TGCAGTGCTCTTCTGCTGAGGGGGGCCGGGGAGCTGTTTTTT. Translation gives CSALLLRGAGELFF.

The gene calls are TRBV27 and TRBJ2-6, with D unclear. The V and J ends lost 2 bases and 0 bases respectively, with 14 bases between them. Germline CDR1 is MNHEY and CDR2 is SMNVEV (reference sequence). This CDR3 is 18 amino acids long. The CDR3 region is CASSLRQAVSSGANVLTF. The CDR3 DNA reads TGTGCCAGCAGTTTACGGCAGGCGGTTAGCTCTGGGGCCAACGTCCTGACTTTC.

The chain combines TRBV7-2 with TRBJ2-5, with D perhaps TRBD1 (6 bases). The germline V gene has CDR1 SGHTA and CDR2 FQGNSA. Deletions cut 3 bases from V and 1 base from J, with 12 bases between. CDR3 length: 15 residues. CDR3 protein: CASSFRTALQETQYF. The CDR3 DNA reads as TGTGCCAGCAGCTTTCGGACAGCCCTCCAAGAGACCCAGTACTTC.

This chain links TRBV5-1 with TRBJ2-1, with a possible D match to TRBD1 (5 bases). Trimming stripped 4 bases from V and 7 bases from J, with 9 bases between. In germline, CDR1 is SGHRS, CDR2 YFSETQ. The CDR3 loop spans 12 amino acids. DNA of the CDR3: TGCGCCAGCAGCATAGACAGTAATGAGCAGTTCTTC. Amino acids: CASSIDSNEQFF.

The V call is TRBV28, the J call TRBJ2-5; 7 bases line up with TRBD1. Trimming cost V 6 bases and J 5 bases; bases outside gene matches: 9. The CDR3 is 14 amino acids. Germline values: CDR1 MDHEN, CDR2 SYDVKM. CDR3 nucleotides: TGTGCCAGCAGCCCAGGGGGTGTAGGGGAGACCCAGTACTTC. Its protein product is CASSPGGVGETQYF.

This clonotype was seen only a few times. The chain is built from TRBV5-1 and TRBJ1-4; D not certain. From germline, CDR1 is SGHRS and CDR2 YFSETQ. The CDR3 sequence is 14 residues long. Trimming removed 5 bases from V and 5 bases from J, with 13 bases in between. The chain's CDR3 is CASRPGEINEKLFF. DNA of the CDR3: TGCGCCAGCAGGCCGGGTGAGATAAATGAAAAACTGTTTTTT. Variable domain in full (rest from reference TRBV5-1 and TRBJ1-4): KAGVTQTPRYLIKTRGQQVTLSCSPISGHRSVSWYQQTPGQGLQFLFEYFSETQRNKGNFPGRFSGRQFSNSRSEMNVSTLELGDSALYLCASRPGEINEKLFFGSGTQLSVL.

This clonotype showed up many times. The chain employs TRBV5-1 and TRBJ2-1; unclear D gene. The CDR3 is 16 residues long. CDR1 is SGHRS and CDR2 is YFSETQ in the germline V gene. The V gene lost 0 bases and the J gene lost 7 bases, with 17 bases spanning the gap. CDR3 coding DNA: TGCGCCAGCAGCTTGGCCCTAGGTCCGCAAATTAATGAGCAGTTCTTC. As protein: CASSLALGPQINEQFF.

The chain joins TRBV6-1 to TRBJ2-3; no reliable D call. V lost 3 bases to trimming and J lost 5 bases, with 15 bases between them. This CDR3 has 15 residues. Looked up from germline, CDR1 is MNHNS and CDR2 is SASEGT. CDR3 sequence (DNA): TGTGCCAGCAGTGATATGGCCCTAGTGAGAGATACGCAGTATTTT. Its protein product is CASSDMALVRDTQYF.

This clonotype occurred a few times. The chain is built from TRBV4-1 and TRBJ2-3; D gene ambiguous. V was shortened by 2 bases and J by 6 bases, with 21 bases between the two germline ends. The germline V gene encodes CDR1 MGHRA and CDR2 YSYEKL. The length of the CDR3 is 17 residues. The CDR3 nucleotides read TGCGCCAGCAGCCAAACCGGCTGGAAGGTCCCCACCGATACGCAGTATTTT. Translating gives CASSQTGWKVPTDTQYF.

The chain is built from TRBV3-1 and TRBJ2-5; D tentatively reads TRBD1 or TRBD2 (6 bases each). Trimming stripped 4 bases from V and 5 bases from J, with 20 bases between. In germline, CDR1 is LGHDT, CDR2 YNNKEL (reference sequence). The CDR3 is made up of 16 amino acids. CDR3 in amino acids: CASSLIIGGRWETQYF. CDR3 nucleotides: TGTGCCAGCAGCCTGATCATAGGGGGGAGATGGGAGACCCAGTACTTC.

The sample holds a few counts of this clonotype. The genes are TRBV19 and TRBJ2-3; perhaps TRBD2 as D (5 bases). There are 14 residues in the CDR3. The V and J ends lost 3 bases and 3 bases respectively, with 10 bases between them. Germline CDR1 and CDR2: LNHDA and SQIVND (reference sequence). The CDR3 sequence is CASSIGGGTDTQYF. The DNA for the CDR3 is TGTGCCAGTAGTATCGGAGGCGGGACAGATACGCAGTATTTT.

The rearrangement joins TRBV27 to TRBJ2-7, with 8 bases lining up with TRBD1. Looked up from germline, CDR1 is MNHEY and CDR2 is SMNVEV (reference sequence). This CDR3 is built from 15 residues. After removal of 2 bases from V and 0 bases from J, the junction contained 3 bases not matched to a gene. The CDR3 nucleotides are TGTGCCAGCAGTTTAAGGGACAGGACCTCCTACGAGCAGTACGTC. Its translation: CASSLRDRTSYEQYV.

This clonotype was recorded a few times. The rearrangement uses TRBV10-3 and TRBJ1-5; D remains unclear. V was clipped by 10 bases and J by 1 base, with 11 bases between them. Looked up from germline, CDR1 is ENHRY and CDR2 is SYGVKD. The CDR3 covers 13 residues. The CDR3 bases are TGTGCCACCCATACAGAAAGCAATCAGCCCCAGCATTTT. This sequence encodes CATHTESNQPQHF.

The chain has TRBV5-1 and TRBJ2-2, with TRBD2 matching 7 bases. Germline CDR1 reads SGHRS; CDR2 reads YFSETQ. This CDR3 has 15 residues. Germline trimming cut 1 base from V and 4 bases from J; bases unmatched to any gene: 4. The CDR3: CASSLSGESTGELFF. The CDR3 nucleotides are TGCGCCAGCAGCTTGAGCGGGGAGAGCACCGGGGAGCTGTTTTTT. The complete variable domain, with remaining parts taken from reference TRBV5-1 and TRBJ2-2, reads KAGVTQTPRYLIKTRGQQVTLSCSPISGHRSVSWYQQTPGQGLQFLFEYFSETQRNKGNFPGRFSGRQFSNSRSEMNVSTLELGDSALYLCASSLSGESTGELFFGEGSRLTVL.

Ten or more counts support this clonotype. J is TRBJ2-5 and V is TRBV11-2, with D maybe TRBD1 (5 bases). The germline V gene has CDR1 SGHAT and CDR2 FQNNGV. V lost 2 bases, J lost 1 base, and 8 bases lay in between. The CDR3 has 14 amino acids. This chain's CDR3 is CASSLRGSQETQYF. CDR3 nucleotides: TGTGCCAGCAGCTTAAGGGGTAGCCAAGAGACCCAGTACTTC.

The rearrangement joins TRBV11-2 to TRBJ2-2; 13 positions agree with TRBD2. V lost 2 bases, J lost 1 base, and 10 bases stayed unmatched. The CDR3 runs 20 residues. Germline CDR1 is SGHAT and CDR2 is FQNNGV. The CDR3: CASSLKGLTSGRMNTGELFF. The CDR3 DNA reads TGTGCCAGCAGCTTAAAGGGGTTGACTAGCGGGAGGATGAACACCGGGGAGCTGTTTTTT.